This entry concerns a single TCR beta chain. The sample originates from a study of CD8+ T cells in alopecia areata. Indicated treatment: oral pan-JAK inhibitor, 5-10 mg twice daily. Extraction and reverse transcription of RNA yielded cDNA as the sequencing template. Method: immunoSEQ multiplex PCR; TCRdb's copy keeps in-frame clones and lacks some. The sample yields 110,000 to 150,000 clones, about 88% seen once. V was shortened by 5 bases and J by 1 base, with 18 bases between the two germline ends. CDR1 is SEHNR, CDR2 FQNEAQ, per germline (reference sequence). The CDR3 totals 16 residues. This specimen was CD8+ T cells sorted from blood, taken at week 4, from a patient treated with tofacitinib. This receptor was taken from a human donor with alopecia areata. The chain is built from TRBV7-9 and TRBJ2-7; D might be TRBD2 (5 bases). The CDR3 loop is CASSLIDGILSYEQYF. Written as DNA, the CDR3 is TGTGCCAGCAGCCTGATCGACGGGATCCTTTCCTACGAGCAGTACTTC.